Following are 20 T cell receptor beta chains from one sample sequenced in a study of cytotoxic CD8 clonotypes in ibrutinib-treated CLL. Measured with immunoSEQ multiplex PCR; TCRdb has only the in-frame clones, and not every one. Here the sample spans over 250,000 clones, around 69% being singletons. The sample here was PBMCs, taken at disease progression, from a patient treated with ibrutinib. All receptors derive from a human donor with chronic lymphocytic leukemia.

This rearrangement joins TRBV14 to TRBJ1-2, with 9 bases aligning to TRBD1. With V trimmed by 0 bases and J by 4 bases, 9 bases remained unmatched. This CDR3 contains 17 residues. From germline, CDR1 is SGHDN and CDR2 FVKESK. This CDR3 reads CASSQDLGTGIIYGYTF. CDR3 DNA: TGTGCCAGCAGCCAAGACCTGGGGACAGGGATTATCTATGGCTACACCTTC.

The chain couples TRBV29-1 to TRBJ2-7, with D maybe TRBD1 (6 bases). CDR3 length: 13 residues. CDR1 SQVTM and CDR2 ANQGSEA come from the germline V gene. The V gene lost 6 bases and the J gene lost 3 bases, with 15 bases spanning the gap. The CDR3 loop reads CSVSPGHNYEQYF. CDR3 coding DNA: TGCAGCGTATCCCCGGGACACAACTACGAGCAGTACTTC.

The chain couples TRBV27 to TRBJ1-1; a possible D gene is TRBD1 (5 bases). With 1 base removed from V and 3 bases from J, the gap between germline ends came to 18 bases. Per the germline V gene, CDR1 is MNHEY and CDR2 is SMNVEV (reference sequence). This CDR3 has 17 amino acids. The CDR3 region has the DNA TGTGCCAGCAGTTTATTATTTCGGGGGGAAAGGGACACTGAAGCTTTCTTT. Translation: CASSLLFRGERDTEAFF.

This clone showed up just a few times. This chain's CDR3 is CASSFRTSGAKNIQYF. CDR3 nucleotide sequence: TGTGCCAGCAGTTTTCGGACTAGCGGAGCGAAAAACATTCAGTACTTC. The chain carries TRBV28 and TRBJ2-4, with TRBD2 identical over 10 bases. Trimming took 3 bases from V and 4 from J; bases not matched to a gene: 6. The CDR3 sequence is 16 residues long. Germline CDR1 reads MDHEN; CDR2 reads SYDVKM.

This chain's CDR3 is CASSHVQGTGELFF. The CDR3 DNA reads as TGTGCCAGCAGCCACGTACAGGGGACCGGGGAGCTGTTTTTT. V usage is TRBV6-5 and J usage is TRBJ2-2; 7 positions agree with TRBD1. CDR1 is MNHEY and CDR2 is SVGAGI in the germline V gene. The CDR3 is 14 residues long. V gave up 6 bases and J gave up 5 bases; unmatched junction bases: 6.

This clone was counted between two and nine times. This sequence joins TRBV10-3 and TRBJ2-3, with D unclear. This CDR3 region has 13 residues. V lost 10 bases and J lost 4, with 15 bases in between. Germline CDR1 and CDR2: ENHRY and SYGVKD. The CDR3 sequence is CATLKVGADTQYF. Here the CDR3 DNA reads TGTGCCACCCTAAAAGTGGGCGCAGATACGCAGTATTTT.

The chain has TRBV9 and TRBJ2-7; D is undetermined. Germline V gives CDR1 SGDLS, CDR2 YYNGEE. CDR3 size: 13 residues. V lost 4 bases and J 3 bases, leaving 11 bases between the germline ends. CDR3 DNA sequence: TGTGCCAGCAGCCAACTCCCCTTCTACGAGCAGTACTTC. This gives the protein CASSQLPFYEQYF.

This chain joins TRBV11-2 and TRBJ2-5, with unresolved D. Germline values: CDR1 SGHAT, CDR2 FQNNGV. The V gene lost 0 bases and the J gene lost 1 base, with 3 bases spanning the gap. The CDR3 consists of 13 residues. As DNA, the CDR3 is TGTGCCAGCAGCTTAGAGGTCCAAGAGACCCAGTACTTC. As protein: CASSLEVQETQYF.

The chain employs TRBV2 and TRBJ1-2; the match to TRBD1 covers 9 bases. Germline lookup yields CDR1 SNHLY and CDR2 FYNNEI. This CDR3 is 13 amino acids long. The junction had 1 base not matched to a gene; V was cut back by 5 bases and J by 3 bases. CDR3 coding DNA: TGTGCCAGCAGTTGGGACAGGGACTATGGCTACACCTTC. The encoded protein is CASSWDRDYGYTF.

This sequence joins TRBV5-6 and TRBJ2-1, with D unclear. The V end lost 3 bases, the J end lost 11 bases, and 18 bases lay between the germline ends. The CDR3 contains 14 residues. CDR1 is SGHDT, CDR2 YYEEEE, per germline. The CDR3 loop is CASSSPFASLKQFF. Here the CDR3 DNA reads TGTGCCAGCAGCTCCCCCTTTGCTTCTTTGAAGCAGTTCTTC.

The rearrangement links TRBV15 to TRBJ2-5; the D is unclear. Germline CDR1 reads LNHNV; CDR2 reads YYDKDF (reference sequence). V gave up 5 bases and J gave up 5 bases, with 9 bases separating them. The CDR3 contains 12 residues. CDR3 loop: CATSLRGETQYF. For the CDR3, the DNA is TGTGCCACCAGCCTGCGTGGGGAGACCCAGTACTTC.

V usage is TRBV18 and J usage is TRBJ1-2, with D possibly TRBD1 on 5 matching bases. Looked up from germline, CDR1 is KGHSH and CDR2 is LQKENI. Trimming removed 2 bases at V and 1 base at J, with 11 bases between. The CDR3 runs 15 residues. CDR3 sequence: CASSPEGHGNYGYTF. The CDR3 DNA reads TGTGCCAGCTCACCAGAAGGACATGGTAACTATGGCTACACCTTC.

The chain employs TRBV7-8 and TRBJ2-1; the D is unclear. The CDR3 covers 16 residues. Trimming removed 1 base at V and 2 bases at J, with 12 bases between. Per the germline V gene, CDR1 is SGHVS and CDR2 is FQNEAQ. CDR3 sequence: CASSLVLSPPYNEQFF. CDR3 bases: TGTGCCAGCAGCTTAGTTCTGAGTCCCCCCTACAATGAGCAGTTCTTC.

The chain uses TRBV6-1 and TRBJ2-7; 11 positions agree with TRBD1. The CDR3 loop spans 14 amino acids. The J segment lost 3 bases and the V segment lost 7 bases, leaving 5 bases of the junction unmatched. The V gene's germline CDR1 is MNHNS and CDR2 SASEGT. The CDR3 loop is CASKRDRGGYEQYF. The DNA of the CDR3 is TGTGCCAGCAAGAGGGACAGGGGGGGCTACGAGCAGTACTTC.

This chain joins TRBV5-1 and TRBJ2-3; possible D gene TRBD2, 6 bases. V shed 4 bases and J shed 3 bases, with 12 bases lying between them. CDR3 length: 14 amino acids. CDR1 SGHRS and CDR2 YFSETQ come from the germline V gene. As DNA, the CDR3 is TGCGCCAGCAGCCGGAGGGAGGCTACAGATACGCAGTATTTT. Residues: CASSRREATDTQYF.

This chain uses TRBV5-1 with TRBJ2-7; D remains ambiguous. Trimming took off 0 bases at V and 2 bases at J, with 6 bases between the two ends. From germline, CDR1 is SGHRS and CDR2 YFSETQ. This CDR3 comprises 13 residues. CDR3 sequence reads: CASSLEATYEQYF. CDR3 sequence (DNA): TGCGCCAGCAGCTTGGAGGCTACCTACGAGCAGTACTTC.

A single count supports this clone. CDR3 bases: TGTGCCAGCAGTAGCCCCTTTGGGGGGATAAACATTCAGTACTTC. The encoded protein is CASSSPFGGINIQYF. The chain employs TRBV6-5 and TRBJ2-4; D possibly corresponds to TRBD2 (6 bases). Between the trimmed V and J ends, which lost 5 bases and 6 bases, there was a span of 17 bases. The length of the CDR3 is 15 residues. Per the germline V gene, CDR1 is MNHEY and CDR2 is SVGAGI.

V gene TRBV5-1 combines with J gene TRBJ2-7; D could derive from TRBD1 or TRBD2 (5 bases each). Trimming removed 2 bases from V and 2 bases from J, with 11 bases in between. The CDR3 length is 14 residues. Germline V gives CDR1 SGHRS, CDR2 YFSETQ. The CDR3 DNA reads TGCGCCAGCAGCTTTTTTCCGGGGCCCTACGAGCAGTACTTC. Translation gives CASSFFPGPYEQYF.

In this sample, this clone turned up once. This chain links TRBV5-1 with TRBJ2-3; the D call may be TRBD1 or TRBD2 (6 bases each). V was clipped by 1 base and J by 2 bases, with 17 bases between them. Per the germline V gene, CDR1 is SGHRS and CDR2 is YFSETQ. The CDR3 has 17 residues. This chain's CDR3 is CASSLTWGARNTDTQYF. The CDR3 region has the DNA TGCGCCAGCAGCTTGACATGGGGGGCCAGGAACACAGATACGCAGTATTTT.

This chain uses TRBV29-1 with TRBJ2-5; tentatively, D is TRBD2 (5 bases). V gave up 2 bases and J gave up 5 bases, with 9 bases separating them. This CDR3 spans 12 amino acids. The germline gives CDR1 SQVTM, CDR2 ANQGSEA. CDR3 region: CSVEYGVETQYF. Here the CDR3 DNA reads TGCAGCGTTGAATACGGGGTGGAGACCCAGTACTTC.